The 20 T cell receptor beta chains reported below all come from one sample, sequenced in a study of blood T cell repertoires in COVID-19 (dated by TCRdb to 2019 to 2021). The library was built by means of the immunoSEQ multiplex PCR assay. TCRdb took this table from immuneACCESS and kept in-frame rearrangements with V and J called. Such tables lack part of the clones; where checked against another copy, unresolved V genes explain under half of the gap, and the rest is unexplained. This sample has about 260,000 clones in its table, and about 91% of those were observed once. 2% to 3% of the sample rests with the top ten. Specimen: peripheral blood. Receptor source: a person aged 18-35 years with COVID-19, enrolled during active disease.

The chain carries TRBV6-2 or TRBV6-3 and TRBJ1-2; tentatively, D is TRBD1 (6 bases). The CDR3 length is 15 residues. CDR1 is MNHEY and CDR2 is SVGEGT in the germline V gene. V lost 5 bases to trimming and J lost 2 bases, with 15 bases between them. The DNA of the CDR3 is TGTGCCAGCAGTCACGGTGGGCAGGGGAACTATGGCTACACCTTC. As protein: CASSHGGQGNYGYTF.

The chain employs TRBV19 and TRBJ1-2; D remains unclear. Trimming pared 10 bases from V and 4 bases from J, leaving 10 bases between. CDR1 is LNHDA, CDR2 SQIVND, per germline (reference sequence). The CDR3 is 11 amino acids. For the CDR3, the DNA is TGTGCCACCGGAGGGCTCTATGGCTACACCTTC. Translating it yields CATGGLYGYTF.

J is TRBJ1-4 and V is TRBV12-1; TRBD1 is the table's D call and was not checked against the DNA. TRBV12-1 is termed a pseudogene. CDR3 length: 21 amino acids. The CDR3 DNA follows: TGTGCCAGCAGCTTTGTCAGTGTCGGGACAGGGGTAGCTCTGGTGCGGGAAAAACTGTTTTTT. It yields the protein CASSFVSVGTGVALVREKLFF.

This clone was found a few times. J is TRBJ2-7 and V is TRBV6-1, with D possibly matching TRBD1 (5 bases). V was trimmed by 1 base and J by 2 bases, leaving 15 bases between them. CDR3 length: 16 amino acids. Germline CDR1 is MNHNS and CDR2 is SASEGT. CDR3 loop: CASSEGNARVTYEQYF. The CDR3 bases are TGTGCCAGCAGTGAAGGGAACGCCAGGGTCACCTACGAGCAGTACTTC.

The rearrangement uses TRBV9 and TRBJ2-5, with TRBD2 matching over 12 bases. The germline V gene encodes CDR1 SGDLS and CDR2 YYNGEE. Trimming removed 4 bases from V and 4 bases from J; junction bases left unmatched: 8. The CDR3 runs 16 residues. The CDR3 is CASSSELAGGRETQYF. The CDR3 DNA reads as TGTGCCAGCAGCTCTGAACTAGCGGGAGGTCGAGAGACCCAGTACTTC.

The rearrangement links TRBV25-1 to TRBJ1-1; 7 positions match TRBD1. The CDR3 is 15 residues long. Trimming removed 5 bases from V and 1 base from J; junction bases left unmatched: 7. Germline V gene sequence: CDR1 MGHDK, CDR2 SYGVNS. Written as DNA, the CDR3 is TGTGCCAGCAGTTCCCGGACAGGAGCGAACACTGAAGCTTTCTTT. Translation gives CASSSRTGANTEAFF. Full variable domain (missing parts from reference TRBV25-1 and TRBJ1-1): EADIYQTPRYLVIGTGKKITLECSQTMGHDKMYWYQQDPGMELHLIHYSYGVNSTEKGDLSSESTVSRIRTEHFPLTLESARPSHTSQYLCASSSRTGANTEAFFGQGTRLTVV.

The genes are TRBV29-1 and TRBJ2-6, with D maybe TRBD2 (5 bases). This CDR3 is 19 amino acids long. The germline V gene has CDR1 SQVTM and CDR2 ANQGSEA. V was shortened by 3 bases and J by 4 bases, with 25 bases between the two germline ends. Here the CDR3 DNA reads TGCAGCGTTGAGGTTGGAGGCGGCCGTTCCTCTATGGGGGCCAACGTCCTGACTTTC. It is translated as CSVEVGGGRSSMGANVLTF.

The rearrangement uses TRBV24-1 and TRBJ2-1; D possibly corresponds to TRBD1 (6 bases). CDR3 length equals 12 residues. Germline loops: CDR1 KGHDR, CDR2 SFDVKD. Trimming removed 4 bases at V and 10 bases at J, with 10 bases between. Written as DNA, the CDR3 is TGTGCCACCAGTGAGGCCGGGACAGAGCAGTTCTTC. Protein sequence: CATSEAGTEQFF.

The J gene is TRBJ2-3, the V gene TRBV5-4; weak D call: TRBD2 (5 bases). Trimming cost V 0 bases and J 2 bases, with 10 bases left between them. From germline, CDR1 is SGHNT and CDR2 YYREEE (reference sequence). The CDR3 totals 15 residues. As DNA, the CDR3 is TGTGCCAGCAGCTTGGATTACGGGATCACAGATACGCAGTATTTT. Translating it yields CASSLDYGITDTQYF.

The V and J genes are TRBV6-2 or TRBV6-3 and TRBJ2-5; 8 nucleotides line up with TRBD1. Unmatched junction bases numbered 5, after V lost 4 bases and J lost 4 bases. The CDR3 is made up of 14 amino acids. CDR1 and CDR2 from the germline V gene are MNHEY and SVGEGT. The DNA for the CDR3 is TGTGCCAGCAGTTTTCAGGGGGCAGGAGAGACCCAGTACTTC. Protein product: CASSFQGAGETQYF.

This chain uses TRBV7-8 with TRBJ1-6; 10 bases match TRBD1. CDR3 size: 16 residues. Losses at the gene ends were 5 bases for V and 3 bases for J; bases not matched to a gene: 4. Germline values: CDR1 SGHVS, CDR2 FQNEAQ. CDR3 sequence (DNA): TGTGCCAGCAGCCAGGGACAGGGGATCTATAATTCACCCCTCCACTTT. Translating it yields CASSQGQGIYNSPLHF.

The chain couples TRBV6-4 to TRBJ2-7, with D perhaps matching TRBD1 (5 bases). Germline lookup yields CDR1 MRHNA and CDR2 SNTAGT. This CDR3 spans 14 amino acids. V lost 5 bases and J 6 bases, leaving 17 bases between the germline ends. CDR3 residues: CASSPVGAGPEQYF. As DNA, the CDR3 is TGTGCCAGCAGTCCGGTTGGGGCCGGACCCGAGCAGTACTTC.

The chain carries TRBV20-1 and TRBJ1-2; D may be TRBD1 (5 bases). V dropped 5 bases and J dropped 8 bases, with 12 bases sitting between them. The CDR3 spans 11 residues. Germline assignment: CDR1 DFQATT and CDR2 SNEGSKA (reference sequence). As DNA, the CDR3 is TGCAGTGCTGAGGACACTGCCGGCTACACCTTC. Protein: CSAEDTAGYTF.

The V gene is TRBV19, the J gene TRBJ2-7; possible D gene TRBD1, 6 bases. The V end was cut by 5 bases, the J end by 3 bases, with 11 bases between. This CDR3 contains 13 residues. Germline-derived CDR1 and CDR2 are LNHDA and SQIVND (reference sequence). CDR3: CASSLAGDYEQYF. In nucleotides, the CDR3 is TGTGCCAGTAGTCTGGCAGGGGACTACGAGCAGTACTTC.

This clone was recorded only once. The chain carries TRBV19 and TRBJ2-1, with 9 bases aligning to TRBD2. The CDR3 runs to 16 residues. The germline V gene has CDR1 LNHDA and CDR2 SQIVND (reference sequence). With V trimmed by 4 bases and J by 6 bases, 10 bases remained unmatched. CDR3 DNA sequence: TGTGCCAGTAGTAGGGACTTGGCGGGAGGGAGCAATGAGCAGTTCTTC. This encodes CASSRDLAGGSNEQFF.

The J gene is TRBJ2-1, the V gene TRBV4-3; 8 bases align to TRBD2. Germline V gives CDR1 LGHNA, CDR2 YSLEER. Trimming cost V 3 bases and J 6 bases; bases outside gene matches: 7. This CDR3 is 15 amino acids long. The CDR3 reads CASSHGSGGVNEQFF. CDR3 coding DNA: TGCGCCAGCAGCCATGGGTCGGGGGGGGTCAATGAGCAGTTCTTC.

The rearrangement uses TRBV28 and TRBJ2-1; D may be TRBD2 (6 bases). V gave up 5 bases and J gave up 7 bases, with 18 bases separating them. The germline CDR1 and CDR2 sequences are MDHEN and SYDVKM. The CDR3 contains 15 residues. The CDR3: CASSHTSPALNEQFF. CDR3 DNA sequence: TGTGCCAGCAGTCACACTAGCCCTGCCCTGAATGAGCAGTTCTTC. Drawing the rest from reference TRBV28 and TRBJ2-1, the complete variable domain is DVKVTQSSRYLVKRTGEKVFLECVQDMDHENMFWYRQDPGLGLRLIYFSYDVKMKEKGDIPEGYSVSREKKERFSLILESASTNQTSMYLCASSHTSPALNEQFFGPGTRLTVL.

This sequence joins TRBV6-1 and TRBJ2-1; 12 bases match TRBD2. The CDR3 has 15 amino acids. Per germline, CDR1 MNHNS and CDR2 SASEGT. V was clipped by 2 bases and J by 10 bases; unmatched bases: 6. For the CDR3, the DNA is TGTGCCAGCAGTGAACTAGCGGGAGGGCCGGGGGAGCAGTTCTTC. Protein product: CASSELAGGPGEQFF.

The chain employs TRBV30 and TRBJ2-3, with 9 bases fitting TRBD2. With V trimmed by 1 base and J by 6 bases, 5 bases remained unmatched. CDR3 length: 14 amino acids. The V gene's germline CDR1 is GTSNPN and CDR2 SVGIG (reference sequence). Written as DNA, the CDR3 is TGTGCCTGGAGTGGACTAGCGGCTCGGGATACGCAGTATTTT. Its translation is CAWSGLAARDTQYF.

The CDR3 DNA reads as TGTGCCAGCAGCTTAGTTCGGGTAGCAGAGTCCTACAATGAGCAGTTCTTC. Translation: CASSLVRVAESYNEQFF. The chain joins TRBV7-8 to TRBJ2-1; D gene ambiguous. Germline V gene lookup returns CDR1 SGHVS and CDR2 FQNEAQ. This CDR3 is 17 amino acids long. V lost 1 base and J 1 base, leaving 14 bases between the germline ends.